Reported below is one TCR beta chain. The antigen remains unidentified. This entry is derived from a study of CD8 T cells in Susac syndrome. Study observations and caveats: The authors acknowledged that the study's TCR sequencing and HLA analysis involved relatively few individuals.

An amount of RNA that ranged from roughly 0.45 to 1 ug was reverse transcribed with random hexamers. Amplification of TCR beta CDR3 was carried out by immunoSEQ multiplex PCR, which covered 54 Vbeta and 13 Jbeta segments. TCRdb ran MiXCR on the immunoSEQ multiplex PCR reads and lists one entry per CDR3 protein. The sample yields approximately 220,000 distinct CDR3 sequences, approximately 95% seen once. Sequencing of TCR beta was performed on blood CD8+ and CD4+ T cells. In contrast to the negatively isolated CD8+ and CD4+ T cells, TEMRA cells were FACS-enriched. Sequenced sample: CD4+ T cells from PBMCs. The TCR sequence derives from a human donor with multiple sclerosis.

CDR3 bases: TGTGCCGGTATCGGCGGCGGGGTCGCCCCTAACTATGGCTACACCTTC. Amino acids: CAGIGGGVAPNYGYTF. The chain combines TRBV30 with TRBJ1-2; no clear D gene. V was clipped by 8 bases and J by 0 bases, with 22 bases between them. This CDR3 region has 16 residues. Germline loops: CDR1 GTSNPN, CDR2 SVGIG (reference sequence).